Reported below is one TCR beta chain. Its antigen is not known. The same CDR3 is also encoded by other DNA sequences in this sample. For each subset, genomic DNA was distributed in equal portions over several immunoSEQ plates. TCRdb keeps only in-frame clones here, not all; method: immunoSEQ multiplex PCR. The sample yields 2.3 million or so clones, 85% to 95% seen once. This entry comes from a study of shared clonotypes between healthy human individuals. Overall study findings and caveats: The authors sampled blood alone, and tissue repertoires likely differ.

CDR1 is KGHSH, CDR2 LQKENI, per germline. This CDR3 is built from 14 residues. With V trimmed by 3 bases and J by 4 bases, 5 bases remained unmatched. The source is a man younger than 35 in good health. Some clones in this sample may be carry-over from other donors' samples. The chain links TRBV18 to TRBJ2-7; TRBD1 aligns across 8 bases. The sequenced sample consisted of naive CD4+ T cells from PBMCs. Subset here: CD45RA+ positively selected. The CDR3 bases are TGTGCCAGCTCACCCGGGACAGGAAATTACGAGCAGTACTTC. This gives the protein CASSPGTGNYEQYF.